The present T cell receptor beta chain was sequenced within a study of shared T cell receptors in the human thymus. Trimming took off 2 bases at V and 5 bases at J, with 16 bases between the two ends. CDR3 length equals 16 residues. In germline, CDR1 is MNHEY, CDR2 SVGAGI. The method was immunoSEQ multiplex PCR; TCRdb's version includes in-frame clones alone and lacks a portion of them. The sample yields 700,000 to 750,000 clones, approximately 83% seen once. These data also formed part of another study, on human thymus T cells. That investigation notes: Congenital heart defects were the reason for the corrective surgery that the donors, healthy Finnish infants, were having.

Sequencing was performed on thymocytes. The clonotype originates from a girl less than two years old with a congenital heart defect. The gene calls are TRBV6-5 and TRBJ2-1; D possibly corresponds to TRBD2 (7 bases). CDR3 in DNA: TGTGCCAGCAGTTACCAACGGGGGGCCACGCACAATGAGCAGTTCTTC. This translates into CASSYQRGATHNEQFF.